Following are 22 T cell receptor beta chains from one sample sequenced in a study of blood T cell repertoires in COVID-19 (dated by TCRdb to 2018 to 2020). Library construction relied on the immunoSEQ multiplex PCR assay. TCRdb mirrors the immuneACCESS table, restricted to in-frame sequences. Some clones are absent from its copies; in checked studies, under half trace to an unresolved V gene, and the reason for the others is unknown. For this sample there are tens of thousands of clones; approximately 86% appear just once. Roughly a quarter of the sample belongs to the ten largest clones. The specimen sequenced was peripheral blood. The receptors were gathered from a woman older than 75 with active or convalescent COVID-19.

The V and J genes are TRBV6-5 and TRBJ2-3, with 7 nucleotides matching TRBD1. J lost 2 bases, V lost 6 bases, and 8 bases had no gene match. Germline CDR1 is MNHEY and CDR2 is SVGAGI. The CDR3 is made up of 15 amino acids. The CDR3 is CASSLRDSPTDTQYF. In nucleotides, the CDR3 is TGTGCCAGCAGCCTCCGGGACAGCCCCACAGATACGCAGTATTTT.

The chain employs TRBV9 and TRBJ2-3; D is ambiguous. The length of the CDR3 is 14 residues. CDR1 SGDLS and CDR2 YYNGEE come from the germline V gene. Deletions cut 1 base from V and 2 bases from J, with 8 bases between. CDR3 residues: CASSVYFSTDTQYF. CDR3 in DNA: TGTGCCAGCAGCGTATACTTCTCCACAGATACGCAGTATTTT.

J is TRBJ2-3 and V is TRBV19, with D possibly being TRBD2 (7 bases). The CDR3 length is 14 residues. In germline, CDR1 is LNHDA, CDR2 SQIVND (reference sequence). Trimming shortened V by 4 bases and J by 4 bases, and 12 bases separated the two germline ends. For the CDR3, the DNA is TGTGCCAGTAGTAAGGGGGGGTTGCCAGATACGCAGTATTTT. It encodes CASSKGGLPDTQYF.

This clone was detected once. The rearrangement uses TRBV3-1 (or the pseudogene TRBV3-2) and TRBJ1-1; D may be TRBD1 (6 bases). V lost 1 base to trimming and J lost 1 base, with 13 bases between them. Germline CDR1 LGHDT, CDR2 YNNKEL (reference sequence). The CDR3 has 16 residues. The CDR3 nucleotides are TGTGCCAGCAGCCAAGGACTTGGACAGCGGAACACTGAAGCTTTCTTT. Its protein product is CASSQGLGQRNTEAFF.

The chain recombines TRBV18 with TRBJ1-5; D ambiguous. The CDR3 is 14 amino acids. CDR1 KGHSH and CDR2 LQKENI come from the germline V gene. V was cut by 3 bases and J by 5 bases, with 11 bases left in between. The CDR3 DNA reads TGTGCCAGCTCACCTAATTCGAGGGATCAGCCCCAGCATTTT. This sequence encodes CASSPNSRDQPQHF.

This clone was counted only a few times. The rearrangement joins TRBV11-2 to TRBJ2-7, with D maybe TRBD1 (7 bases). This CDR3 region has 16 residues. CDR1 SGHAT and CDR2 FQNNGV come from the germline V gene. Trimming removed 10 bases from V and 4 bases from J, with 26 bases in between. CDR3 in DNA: TGTGCCATCGGATCCTTAGGAGGGGGCCTGTCGTACGAGCAGTACTTC. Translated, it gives CAIGSLGGGLSYEQYF. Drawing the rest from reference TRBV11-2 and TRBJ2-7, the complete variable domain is EAGVAQSPRYKIIEKRQSVAFWCNPISGHATLYWYQQILGQGPKLLIQFQNNGVVDDSQLPKDRFSAERLKGVDSTLKIQPAKLEDSAVYLCAIGSLGGGLSYEQYFGPGTRLTVT.

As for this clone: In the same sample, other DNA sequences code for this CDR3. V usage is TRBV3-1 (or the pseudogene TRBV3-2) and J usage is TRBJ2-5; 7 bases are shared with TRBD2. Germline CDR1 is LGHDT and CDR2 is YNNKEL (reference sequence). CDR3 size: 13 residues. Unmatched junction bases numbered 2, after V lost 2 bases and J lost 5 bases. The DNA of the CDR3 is TGTGCCAGCAGCCAACGGGGAGGGGAGACCCAGTACTTC. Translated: CASSQRGGETQYF.

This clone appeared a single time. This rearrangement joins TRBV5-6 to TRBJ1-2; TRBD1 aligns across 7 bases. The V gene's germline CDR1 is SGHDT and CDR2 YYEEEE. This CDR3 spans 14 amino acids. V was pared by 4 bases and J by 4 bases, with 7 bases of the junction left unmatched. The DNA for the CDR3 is TGTGCCAGCAGCCTAGGACAGGAGATCTATGGCTACACCTTC. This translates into CASSLGQEIYGYTF.

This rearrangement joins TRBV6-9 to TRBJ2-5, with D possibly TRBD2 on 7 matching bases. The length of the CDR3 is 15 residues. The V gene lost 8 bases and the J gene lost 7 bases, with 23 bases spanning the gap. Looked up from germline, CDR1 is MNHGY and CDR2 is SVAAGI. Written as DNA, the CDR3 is TGTGCCAGCGTCCGGGGAGGGGGAAGGCTCGGGACCCAGTACTTC. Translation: CASVRGGGRLGTQYF.

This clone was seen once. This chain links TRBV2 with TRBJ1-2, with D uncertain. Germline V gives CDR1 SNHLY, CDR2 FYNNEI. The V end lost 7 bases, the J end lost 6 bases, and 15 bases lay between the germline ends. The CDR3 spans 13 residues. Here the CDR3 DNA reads TGTGCCAGCATGAGGGAGCCCCTCGATGGCTACACCTTC. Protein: CASMREPLDGYTF.

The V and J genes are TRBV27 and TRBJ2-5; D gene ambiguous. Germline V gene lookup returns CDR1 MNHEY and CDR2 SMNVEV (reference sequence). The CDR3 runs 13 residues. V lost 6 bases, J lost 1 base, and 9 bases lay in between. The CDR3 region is CASRSTGQETQYF. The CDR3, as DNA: TGTGCCAGCAGGTCTACGGGCCAAGAGACCCAGTACTTC.

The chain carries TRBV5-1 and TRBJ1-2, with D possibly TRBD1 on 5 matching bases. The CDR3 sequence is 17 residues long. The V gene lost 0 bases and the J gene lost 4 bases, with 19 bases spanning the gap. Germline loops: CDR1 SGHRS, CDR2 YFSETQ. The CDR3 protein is CASSLVSRWGQGYGYTF. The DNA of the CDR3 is TGCGCCAGCAGCTTGGTATCTAGGTGGGGCCAGGGCTATGGCTACACCTTC.

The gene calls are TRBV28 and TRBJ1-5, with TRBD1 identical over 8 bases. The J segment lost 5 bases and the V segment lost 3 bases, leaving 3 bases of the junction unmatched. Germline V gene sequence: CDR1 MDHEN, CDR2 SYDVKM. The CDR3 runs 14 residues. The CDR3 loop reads CASSFPTGDQPQHF. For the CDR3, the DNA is TGTGCCAGCAGTTTTCCGACAGGGGATCAGCCCCAGCATTTT. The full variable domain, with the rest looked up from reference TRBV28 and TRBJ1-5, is DVKVTQSSRYLVKRTGEKVFLECVQDMDHENMFWYRQDPGLGLRLIYFSYDVKMKEKGDIPEGYSVSREKKERFSLILESASTNQTSMYLCASSFPTGDQPQHFGDGTRLSIL.

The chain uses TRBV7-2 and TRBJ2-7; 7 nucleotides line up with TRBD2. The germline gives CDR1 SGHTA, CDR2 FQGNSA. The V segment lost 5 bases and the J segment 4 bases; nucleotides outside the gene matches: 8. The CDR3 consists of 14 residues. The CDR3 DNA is TGTGCCAGCAGCCCGTGGGGGGGAGCATACGAGCAGTACTTC. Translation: CASSPWGGAYEQYF. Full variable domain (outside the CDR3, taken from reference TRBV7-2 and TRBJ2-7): GAGVSQSPSNKVTEKGKDVELRCDPISGHTALYWYRQSLGQGLEFLIYFQGNSAPDKSGLPSDRFSAERTGGSVSTLTIQRTQQEDSAVYLCASSPWGGAYEQYFGPGTRLTVT.

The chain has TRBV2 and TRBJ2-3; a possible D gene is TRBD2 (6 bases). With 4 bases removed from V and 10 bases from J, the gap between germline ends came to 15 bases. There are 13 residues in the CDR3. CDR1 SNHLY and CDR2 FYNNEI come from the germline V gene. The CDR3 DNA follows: TGTGCCAGCAGTGTAGGGGAGACTAGTTCGCAGTATTTT. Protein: CASSVGETSSQYF.

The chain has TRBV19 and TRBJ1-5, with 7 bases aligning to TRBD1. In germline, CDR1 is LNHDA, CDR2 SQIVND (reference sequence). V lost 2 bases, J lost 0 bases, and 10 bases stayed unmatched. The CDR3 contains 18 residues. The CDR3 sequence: CASSITTGAINSNQPQHF. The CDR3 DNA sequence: TGTGCCAGTAGTATAACCACAGGGGCTATCAATAGCAATCAGCCCCAGCATTTT.

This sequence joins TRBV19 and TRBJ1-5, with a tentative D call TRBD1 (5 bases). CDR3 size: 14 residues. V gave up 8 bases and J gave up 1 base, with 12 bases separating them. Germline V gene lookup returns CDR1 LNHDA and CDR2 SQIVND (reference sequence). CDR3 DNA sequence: TGTGCCAGTTACAGGCTTGGCAGCAATCAGCCCCAGCATTTT. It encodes CASYRLGSNQPQHF.

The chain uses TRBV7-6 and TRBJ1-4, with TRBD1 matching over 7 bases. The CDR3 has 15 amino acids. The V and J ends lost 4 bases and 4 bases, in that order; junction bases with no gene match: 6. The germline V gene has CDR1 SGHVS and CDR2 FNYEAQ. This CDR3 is CASSSRRGLNEKLFF. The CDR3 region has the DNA TGTGCCAGCAGCTCCCGAAGGGGGCTTAATGAAAAACTGTTTTTT.

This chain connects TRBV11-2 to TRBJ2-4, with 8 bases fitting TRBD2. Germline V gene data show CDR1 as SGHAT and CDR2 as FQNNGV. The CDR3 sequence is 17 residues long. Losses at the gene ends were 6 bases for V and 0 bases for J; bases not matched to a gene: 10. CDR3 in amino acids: CASRAPGRGVAKNIQYF. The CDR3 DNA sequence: TGTGCCAGCAGGGCTCCAGGGCGGGGGGTAGCCAAAAACATTCAGTACTTC.

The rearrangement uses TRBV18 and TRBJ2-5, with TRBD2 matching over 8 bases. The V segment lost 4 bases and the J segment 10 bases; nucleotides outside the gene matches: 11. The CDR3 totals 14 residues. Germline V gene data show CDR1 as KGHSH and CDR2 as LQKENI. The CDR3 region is CASSRSGAEGDQYF. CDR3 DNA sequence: TGTGCCAGCTCACGTAGCGGGGCAGAGGGGGACCAGTACTTC.

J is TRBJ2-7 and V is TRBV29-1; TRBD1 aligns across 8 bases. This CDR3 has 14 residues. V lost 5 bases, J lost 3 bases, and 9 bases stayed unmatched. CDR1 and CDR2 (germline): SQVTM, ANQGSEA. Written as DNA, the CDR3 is TGCAGCGTTCATCACGGGACAGGTTACTACGAGCAGTACTTC. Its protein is CSVHHGTGYYEQYF.

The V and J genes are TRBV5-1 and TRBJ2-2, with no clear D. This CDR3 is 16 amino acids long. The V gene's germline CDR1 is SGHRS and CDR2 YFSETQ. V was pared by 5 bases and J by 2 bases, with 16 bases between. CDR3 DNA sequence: TGCGCCAGCAGAGGTCAGGCCTCATTAAACACCGGGGAGCTGTTTTTT. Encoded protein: CASRGQASLNTGELFF.